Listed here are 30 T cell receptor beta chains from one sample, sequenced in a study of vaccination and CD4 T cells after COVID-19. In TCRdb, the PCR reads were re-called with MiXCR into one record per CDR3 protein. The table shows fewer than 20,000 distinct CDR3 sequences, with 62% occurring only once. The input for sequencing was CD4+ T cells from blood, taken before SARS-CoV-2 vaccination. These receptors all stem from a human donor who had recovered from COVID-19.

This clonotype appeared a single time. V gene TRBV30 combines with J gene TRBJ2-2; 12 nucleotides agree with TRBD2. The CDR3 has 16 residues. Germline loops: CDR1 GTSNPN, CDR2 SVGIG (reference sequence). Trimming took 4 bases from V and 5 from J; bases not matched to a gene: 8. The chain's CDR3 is CAWNRGLAGPTGELFF. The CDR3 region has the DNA TGTGCCTGGAATCGGGGACTAGCGGGCCCTACCGGGGAGCTGTTTTTT.

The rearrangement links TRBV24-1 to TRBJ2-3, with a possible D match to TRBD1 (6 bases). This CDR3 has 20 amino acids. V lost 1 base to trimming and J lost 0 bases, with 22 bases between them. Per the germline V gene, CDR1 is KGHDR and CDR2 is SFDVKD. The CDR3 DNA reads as TGTGCCACCAGTGATTTAGGGGGTGGTGGAGCCGACCAAAGCACAGATACGCAGTATTTT. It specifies CATSDLGGGGADQSTDTQYF.

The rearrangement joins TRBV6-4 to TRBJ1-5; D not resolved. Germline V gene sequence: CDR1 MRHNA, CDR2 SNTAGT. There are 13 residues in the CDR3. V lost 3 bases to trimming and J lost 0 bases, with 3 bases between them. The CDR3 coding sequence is TGTGCCAGCAGTGAGTCTAGCAATCAGCCCCAGCATTTT. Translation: CASSESSNQPQHF.

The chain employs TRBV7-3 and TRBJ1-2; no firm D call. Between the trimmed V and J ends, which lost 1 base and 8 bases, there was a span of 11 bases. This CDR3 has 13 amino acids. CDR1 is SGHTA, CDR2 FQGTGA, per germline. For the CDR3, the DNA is TGTGCCAGCAGCTTAAAGGATTTCGTCGGCTACACCTTC. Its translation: CASSLKDFVGYTF.

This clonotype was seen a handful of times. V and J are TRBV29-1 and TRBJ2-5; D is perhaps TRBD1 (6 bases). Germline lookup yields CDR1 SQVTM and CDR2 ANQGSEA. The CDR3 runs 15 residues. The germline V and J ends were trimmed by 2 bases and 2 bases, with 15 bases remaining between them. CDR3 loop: CSVEPTQGGQETQYF. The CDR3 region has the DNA TGCAGCGTTGAACCAACACAGGGTGGGCAAGAGACCCAGTACTTC. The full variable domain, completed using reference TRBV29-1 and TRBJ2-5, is SAVISQKPSRDICQRGTSLTIQCQVDSQVTMMFWYRQQPGQSLTLIATANQGSEATYESGFVIDKFPISRPNLTFSTLTVSNMSPEDSSIYLCSVEPTQGGQETQYFGPGTRLLVL.

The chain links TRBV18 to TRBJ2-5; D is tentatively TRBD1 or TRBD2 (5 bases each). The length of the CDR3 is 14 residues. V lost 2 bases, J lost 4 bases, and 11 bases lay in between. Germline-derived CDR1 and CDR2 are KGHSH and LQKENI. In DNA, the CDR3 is TGTGCCAGCTCACCAACCAGGGAGCCAGAGACCCAGTACTTC. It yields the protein CASSPTREPETQYF.

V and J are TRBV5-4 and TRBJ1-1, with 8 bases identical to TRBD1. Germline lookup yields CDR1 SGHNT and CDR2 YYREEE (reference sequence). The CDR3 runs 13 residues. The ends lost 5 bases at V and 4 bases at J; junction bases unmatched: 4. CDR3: CASRRTGGTEAFF. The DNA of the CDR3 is TGTGCCAGCAGGAGAACAGGGGGCACTGAAGCTTTCTTT.

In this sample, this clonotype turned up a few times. The CDR3 coding sequence is TGTGCCAGCAGTTACTCGGGCGGACCAGCCTACGAGCAGTACTTC. It yields the protein CASSYSGGPAYEQYF. The rearrangement joins TRBV6-5 to TRBJ2-7; D is ambiguous. The CDR3 loop spans 15 amino acids. CDR1 MNHEY and CDR2 SVGAGI come from the germline V gene. V lost 0 bases and J 2 bases, leaving 11 bases between the germline ends.

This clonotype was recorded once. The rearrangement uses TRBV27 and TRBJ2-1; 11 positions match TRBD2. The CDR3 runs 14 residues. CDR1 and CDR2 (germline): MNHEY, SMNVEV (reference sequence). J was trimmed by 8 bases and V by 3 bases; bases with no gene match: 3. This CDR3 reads CASSFTSGRDEQFF. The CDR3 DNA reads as TGTGCCAGCAGTTTCACTAGCGGGAGAGATGAGCAGTTCTTC.

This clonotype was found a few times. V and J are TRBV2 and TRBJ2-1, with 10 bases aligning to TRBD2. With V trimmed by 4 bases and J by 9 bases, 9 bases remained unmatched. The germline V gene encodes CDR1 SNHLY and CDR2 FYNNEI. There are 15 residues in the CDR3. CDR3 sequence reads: CASSGLRAGGREQFF. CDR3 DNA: TGTGCCAGCAGTGGGTTACGAGCGGGAGGGCGTGAGCAGTTCTTC.

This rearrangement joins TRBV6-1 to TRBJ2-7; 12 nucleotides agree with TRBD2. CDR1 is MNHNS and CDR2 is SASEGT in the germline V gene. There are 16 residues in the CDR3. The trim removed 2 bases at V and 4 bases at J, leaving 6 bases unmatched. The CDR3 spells CASSENPGLAGYEQYF. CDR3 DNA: TGTGCCAGCAGTGAAAATCCGGGACTAGCGGGTTACGAGCAGTACTTC.

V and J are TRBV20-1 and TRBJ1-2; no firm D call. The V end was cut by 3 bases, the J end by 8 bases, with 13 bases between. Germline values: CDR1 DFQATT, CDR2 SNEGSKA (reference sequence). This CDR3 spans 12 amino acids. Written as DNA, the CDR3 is TGCAGTGCTAGGGACCCTGCTGGCGGCTACACCTTC. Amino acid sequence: CSARDPAGGYTF.

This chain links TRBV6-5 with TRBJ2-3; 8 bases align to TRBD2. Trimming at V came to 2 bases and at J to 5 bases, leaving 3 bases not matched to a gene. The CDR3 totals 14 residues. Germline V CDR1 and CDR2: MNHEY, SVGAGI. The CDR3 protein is CASSYRLAGDTQYF. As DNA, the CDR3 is TGTGCCAGCAGTTACAGGCTAGCGGGAGATACGCAGTATTTT.

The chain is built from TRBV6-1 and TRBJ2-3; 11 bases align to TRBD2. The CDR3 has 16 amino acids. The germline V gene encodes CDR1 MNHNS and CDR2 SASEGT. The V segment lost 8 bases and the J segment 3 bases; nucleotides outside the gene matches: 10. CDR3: CASRATSGGSTDTQYF. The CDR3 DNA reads TGTGCCAGCCGGGCAACTAGCGGGGGATCGACAGATACGCAGTATTTT.

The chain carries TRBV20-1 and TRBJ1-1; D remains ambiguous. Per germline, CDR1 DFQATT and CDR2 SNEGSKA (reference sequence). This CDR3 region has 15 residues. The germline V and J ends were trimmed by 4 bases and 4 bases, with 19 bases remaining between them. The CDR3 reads CSAMSLGQYFTEAFF. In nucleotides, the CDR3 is TGCAGTGCTATGAGTTTGGGCCAGTACTTCACTGAAGCTTTCTTT.

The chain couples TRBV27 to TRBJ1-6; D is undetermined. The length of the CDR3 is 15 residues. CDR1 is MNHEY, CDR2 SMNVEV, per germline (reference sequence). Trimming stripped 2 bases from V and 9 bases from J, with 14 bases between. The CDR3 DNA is TGTGCCAGCAGTTTAAACGGGGTATTAGGTTCACCCCTCCACTTT. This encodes CASSLNGVLGSPLHF.

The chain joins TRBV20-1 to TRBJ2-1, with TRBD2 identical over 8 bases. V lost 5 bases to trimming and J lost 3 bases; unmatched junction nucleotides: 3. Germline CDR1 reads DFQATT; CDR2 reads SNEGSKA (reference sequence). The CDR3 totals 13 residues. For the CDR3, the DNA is TGCAGTGCTTCCGGGACTAGCTACAATGAGCAGTTCTTC. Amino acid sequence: CSASGTSYNEQFF.

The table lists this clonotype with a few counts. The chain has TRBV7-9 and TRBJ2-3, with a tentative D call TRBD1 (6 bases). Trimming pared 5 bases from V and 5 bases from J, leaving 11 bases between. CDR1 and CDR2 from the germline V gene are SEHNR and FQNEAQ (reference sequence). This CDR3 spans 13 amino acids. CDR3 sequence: CASSPQGRDTQYF. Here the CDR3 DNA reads TGTGCCAGCAGCCCGCAGGGGAGAGATACGCAGTATTTT.

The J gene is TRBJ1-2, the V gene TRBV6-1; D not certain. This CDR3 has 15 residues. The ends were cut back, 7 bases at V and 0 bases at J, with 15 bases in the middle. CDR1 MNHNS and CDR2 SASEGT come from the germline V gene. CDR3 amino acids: CASKAVGSSNYGYTF. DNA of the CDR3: TGTGCCAGCAAAGCGGTGGGGTCTTCTAACTATGGCTACACCTTC.

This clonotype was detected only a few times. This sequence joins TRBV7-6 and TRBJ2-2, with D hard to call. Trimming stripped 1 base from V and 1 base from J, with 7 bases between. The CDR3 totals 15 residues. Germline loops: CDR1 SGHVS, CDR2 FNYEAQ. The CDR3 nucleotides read TGTGCCAGCAGCTTAGGGTTCGGGAACACCGGGGAGCTGTTTTTT. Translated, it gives CASSLGFGNTGELFF.

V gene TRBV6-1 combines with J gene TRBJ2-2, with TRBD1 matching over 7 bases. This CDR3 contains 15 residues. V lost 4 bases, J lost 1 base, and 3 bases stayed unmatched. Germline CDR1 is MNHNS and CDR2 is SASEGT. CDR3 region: CASSAWDRNTGELFF. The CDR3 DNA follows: TGTGCCAGCAGTGCCTGGGACAGGAACACCGGGGAGCTGTTTTTT.

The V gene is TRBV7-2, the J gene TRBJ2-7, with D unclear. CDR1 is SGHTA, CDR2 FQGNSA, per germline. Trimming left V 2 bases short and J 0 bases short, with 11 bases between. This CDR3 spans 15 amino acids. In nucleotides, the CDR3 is TGTGCCAGCAGCTTAATTGGGGAAAGCTCCTACGAGCAGTACTTC. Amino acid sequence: CASSLIGESSYEQYF.

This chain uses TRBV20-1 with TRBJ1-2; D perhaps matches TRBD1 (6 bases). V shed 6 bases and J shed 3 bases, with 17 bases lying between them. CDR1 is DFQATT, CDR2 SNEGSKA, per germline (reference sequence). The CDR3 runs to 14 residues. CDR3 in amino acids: CSARIGQSDYGYTF. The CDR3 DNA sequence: TGCAGTGCCAGAATTGGACAGAGCGACTATGGCTACACCTTC.

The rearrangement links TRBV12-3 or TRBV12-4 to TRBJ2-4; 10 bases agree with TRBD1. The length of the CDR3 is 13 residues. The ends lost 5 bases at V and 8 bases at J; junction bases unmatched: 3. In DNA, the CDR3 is TGTGCCAGCAGTCTGGACAGGGGGGACATTCAGTACTTC. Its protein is CASSLDRGDIQYF.

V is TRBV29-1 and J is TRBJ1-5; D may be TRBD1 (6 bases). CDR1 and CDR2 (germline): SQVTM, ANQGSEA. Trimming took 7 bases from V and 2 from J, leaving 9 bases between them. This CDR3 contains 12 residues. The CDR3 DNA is TGCAGCGCCCGACAGGGCAATCAGCCCCAGCATTTT. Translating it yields CSARQGNQPQHF.

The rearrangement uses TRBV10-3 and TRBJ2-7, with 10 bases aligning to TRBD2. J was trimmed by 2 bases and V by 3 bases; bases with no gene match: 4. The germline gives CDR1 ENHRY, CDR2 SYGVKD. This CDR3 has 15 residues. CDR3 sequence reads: CAISDSSGRAYEQYF. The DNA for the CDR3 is TGTGCCATCAGTGATTCCAGCGGGAGGGCCTACGAGCAGTACTTC.

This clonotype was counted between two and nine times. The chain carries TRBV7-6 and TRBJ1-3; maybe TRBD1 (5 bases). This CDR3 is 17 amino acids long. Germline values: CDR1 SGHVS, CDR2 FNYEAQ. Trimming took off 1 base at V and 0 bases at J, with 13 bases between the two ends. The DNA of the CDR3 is TGTGCCAGCAGCTTAGAAGCGCCGGGGCACTCTGGAAACACCATATATTTT. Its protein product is CASSLEAPGHSGNTIYF.

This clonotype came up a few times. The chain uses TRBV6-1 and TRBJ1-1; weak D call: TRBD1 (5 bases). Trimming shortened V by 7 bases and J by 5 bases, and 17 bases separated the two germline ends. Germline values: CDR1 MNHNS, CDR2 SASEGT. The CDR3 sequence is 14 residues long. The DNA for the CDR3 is TGTGCCAGCACGCCGGGGGGAGGAGGGACTGAAGCTTTCTTT. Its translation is CASTPGGGGTEAFF.

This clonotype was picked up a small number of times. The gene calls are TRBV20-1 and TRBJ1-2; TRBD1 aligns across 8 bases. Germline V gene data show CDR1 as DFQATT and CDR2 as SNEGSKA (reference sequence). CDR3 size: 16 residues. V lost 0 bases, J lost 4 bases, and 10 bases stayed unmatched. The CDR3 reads CSARDFAGQGAYGYTF. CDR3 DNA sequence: TGCAGTGCTAGAGATTTCGCTGGACAGGGAGCCTATGGCTACACCTTC.

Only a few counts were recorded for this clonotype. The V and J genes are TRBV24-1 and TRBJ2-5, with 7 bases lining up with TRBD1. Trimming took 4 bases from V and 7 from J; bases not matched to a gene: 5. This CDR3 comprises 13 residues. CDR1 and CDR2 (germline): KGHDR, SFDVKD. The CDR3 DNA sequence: TGTGCCACCAGTGAACAGGGGTTAGCGACCCAGTACTTC. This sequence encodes CATSEQGLATQYF.